This T cell receptor beta chain originates from a study of blood T cell repertoires in COVID-19. Study details: Material from acute and convalescent COVID-19 was sourced from the United States, Italy and Spain. From T cells, B-cell-depleted T cells, or PBMCs came the material, which was cDNA or gDNA.

The ends lost 3 bases at V and 5 bases at J; junction bases unmatched: 9. Germline V gives CDR1 SGHTS, CDR2 YDEGEE. The CDR3 length is 16 residues. This clone was seen only a few times. In the study's own analysis: Reference gene primers were amplified, and this amplification served to estimate nucleated cell counts. TCRdb's copy holds only in-frame clones and misses some; the assay was immunoSEQ multiplex PCR. V and J calls and clone size are as listed in that table; D and trimming were resolved from the DNA. The repertoire consists of around 77,000 clones, with over 75% occurring once and the leading ten covering under 13%.

V and J are TRBV5-8 and TRBJ2-7; 12 bases match TRBD2. This receptor was identified in a man aged 65 to 79 with active or convalescent COVID-19. Material: peripheral blood. The CDR3 DNA reads TGTGCCAGCAGCTCGGGCCGACTAGCGGGAGAAGACGAGCAGTACTTC. This sequence encodes CASSSGRLAGEDEQYF. Looking up the rest from reference TRBV5-8 and TRBJ2-7 gives the full variable domain: EAGVTQSPTHLIKTRGQQATLRCSPISGHTSVYWYQQALGLGLQFLLWYDEGEERNRGNFPPRFSGRQFPNYSSELNVNALELEDSALYLCASSSGRLAGEDEQYFGPGTRLTVT.